The present TCR beta chain was sequenced within a study of radiotherapy plus CTLA-4 blockade in lung cancer. Whole-study results and caveats: Tumor-origin TCR clones grew in blood after radiotherapy plus ipilimumab. Response was reportedly best predicted by early blood T cell clone dynamics, with interferon-beta.

Libraries were prepared by immunoSEQ multiplex PCR; TCRdb keeps only in-frame clonotypes and omits some of them. The sample holds more than 90,000 clones, around 75% seen once. Concerning this clone: Its target is not known.

CDR1 is SGHKS and CDR2 is YYEKEE in the germline V gene (reference sequence). The CDR3 extends over 14 amino acids. V gave up 3 bases and J gave up 9 bases, with 18 bases separating them. The chain has TRBV5-5 and TRBJ2-5, with D possibly TRBD2 on 6 matching bases. This TCR came from a human donor with non-small cell lung cancer who had a partial response to radiotherapy plus ipilimumab. The sequencing here drew on peripheral blood, taken from a patient treated with radiotherapy plus ipilimumab. CDR3 DNA sequence: TGTGCCAGCAGCTGGGACTCGCCGGTGATGGCCCAGTACTTC. Translating gives CASSWDSPVMAQYF.